These 5 T cell receptor beta chains share one sample of origin, sequenced in a study of metastatic and nonmetastatic thyroid tumors. None of the patients had undergone any treatment ahead of thyroid surgery. TCRdb re-clonotyped the PCR reads via MiXCR. Counted here are some 86,000 clones, around 13% occurring once; the ten biggest clones make up roughly 10%. The sample comprised tumor tissue. All receptors derive from a female donor with papillary thyroid cancer or a benign thyroid nodule (not recorded which). Some clones in this sample may be carry-over from other donors' samples.

This clone was counted many times. The genes are TRBV27 and TRBJ2-7; TRBD1 agrees at 7 bases. Germline trimming cut 8 bases from V and 2 bases from J; bases unmatched to any gene: 6. The CDR3 covers 13 residues. Germline V CDR1 and CDR2: MNHEY, SMNVEV (reference sequence). CDR3 DNA sequence: TGTGCCAGCGCCGGGACAGCCGCCTACGAGCAGTACTTC. Translation gives CASAGTAAYEQYF.

The chain is built from TRBV27 and TRBJ2-6, with D perhaps matching TRBD1 (5 bases). The CDR3 totals 19 residues. V lost 4 bases and J 3 bases, leaving 22 bases between the germline ends. Per the germline V gene, CDR1 is MNHEY and CDR2 is SMNVEV (reference sequence). CDR3 amino acids: CASSSGHVSWVGGANVLTF. CDR3 coding DNA: TGTGCCAGCAGTTCCGGACATGTGTCTTGGGTCGGTGGGGCCAACGTCCTGACTTTC.

In this sample, this clone turned up a few times. This sequence may be a read error, since a much larger clone differs from it by one base. The chain links TRBV15 to TRBJ2-7; D might be TRBD1 (6 bases). This CDR3 has 15 amino acids. CDR1 is LNHNV, CDR2 YYDKDF, per germline (reference sequence). CDR3: CATIRVKDSSYEQYF. In DNA form, the CDR3 reads TGTGCCACCATCAGAGTCAAGGACAGCTCCTACGAGCAGTACTTC.

The chain is built from TRBV11-1 and TRBJ2-6; a weak D match, TRBD2 (5 bases). This CDR3 spans 17 amino acids. Germline V lookup: CDR1 SGHAT, CDR2 FQDESV (reference sequence). V dropped 1 base and J dropped 6 bases, with 16 bases sitting between them. This CDR3 is CASSLGQRIPAANVLTF. DNA of the CDR3: TGTGCCAGCAGCTTAGGTCAGCGGATCCCTGCGGCCAACGTCCTGACTTTC.

This clone was seen repeatedly, ten times or more. The chain uses TRBV11-2 and TRBJ2-1; 8 bases fit TRBD2. The CDR3 contains 16 residues. The germline V gene has CDR1 SGHAT and CDR2 FQNNGV. The V gene end was trimmed by 0 bases and the J gene end by 4 bases; junction bases not matched to a gene: 5. In DNA, the CDR3 is TGTGCCAGCAGCTTAGATGCGGGAGGCTCATACAATGAGCAGTTCTTC. Encoded protein: CASSLDAGGSYNEQFF. Drawing the rest from reference TRBV11-2 and TRBJ2-1, the complete variable domain is EAGVAQSPRYKIIEKRQSVAFWCNPISGHATLYWYQQILGQGPKLLIQFQNNGVVDDSQLPKDRFSAERLKGVDSTLKIQPAKLEDSAVYLCASSLDAGGSYNEQFFGPGTRLTVL.